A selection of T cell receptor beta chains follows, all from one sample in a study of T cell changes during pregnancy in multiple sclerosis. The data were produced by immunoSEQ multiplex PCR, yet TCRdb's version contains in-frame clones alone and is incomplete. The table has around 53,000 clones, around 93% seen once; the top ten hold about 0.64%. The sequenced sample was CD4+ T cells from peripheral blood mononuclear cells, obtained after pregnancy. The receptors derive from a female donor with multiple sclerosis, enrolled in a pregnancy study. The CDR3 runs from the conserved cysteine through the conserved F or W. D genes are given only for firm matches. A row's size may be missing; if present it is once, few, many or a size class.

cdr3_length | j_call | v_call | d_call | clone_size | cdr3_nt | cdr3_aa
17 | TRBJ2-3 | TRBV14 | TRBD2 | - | TGTGCCAGCAGTTCCGGGACTAGGGCCTCCGGCACAGATACGCAGTATTTT | CASSSGTRASGTDTQYF
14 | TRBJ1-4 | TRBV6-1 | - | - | TGTGCCAGCGACTCCGGAGGAGTAGGAGAAAAACTGTTTTTT | CASDSGGVGEKLFF
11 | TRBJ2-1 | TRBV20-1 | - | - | TGCAGTGCTAGTAGACAGAACGAGCAGTTCTTC | CSASRQNEQFF
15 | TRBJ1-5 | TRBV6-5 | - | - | TGTGCCAGCAGTTACGACGGGGTCGGCAATCAGCCCCAGCATTTT | CASSYDGVGNQPQHF
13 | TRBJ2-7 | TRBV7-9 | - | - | TGTGCCAGCAGCTCAACAGGGTCGGACGAGCAGTACTTC | CASSSTGSDEQYF
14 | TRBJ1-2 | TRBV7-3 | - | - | TGTGCCAGCAGCTTAAACGGGGGGGGATATGGCTACACCTTC | CASSLNGGGYGYTF
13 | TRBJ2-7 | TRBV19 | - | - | TGTGCCAGTAGTAGGAGGATAAACTACGAGCAGTACTTC | CASSRRINYEQYF
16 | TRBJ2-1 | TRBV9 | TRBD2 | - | TGTGCCAGCAGCGTAGATGGAGCTAGCGGGGGAGATGAGCAGTTCTTC | CASSVDGASGGDEQFF
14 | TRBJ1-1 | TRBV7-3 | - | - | TGTGCCAGCAGCCCCCATACTTTGAACACTGAAGCTTTCTTT | CASSPHTLNTEAFF
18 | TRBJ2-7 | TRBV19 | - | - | TGTGCCAGTAGTATTCGGAGTAGCGGAGGATCTAGCTCCTACGAGCAGTACTTC | CASSIRSSGGSSSYEQYF
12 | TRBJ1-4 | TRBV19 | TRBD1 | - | TGTGCCAGTAGTCGGACAGGGGGCGAACTGTTTTTT | CASSRTGGELFF
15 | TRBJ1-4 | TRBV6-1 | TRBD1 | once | TGTGCCAGCAGTGAAGGGCAGGGGGCTTGGGAAAAACTGTTTTTT | CASSEGQGAWEKLFF
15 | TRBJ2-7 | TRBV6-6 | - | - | TGTGCCAGCAGTTACGGGGGGGCTGGGGTACGGGAGCAGTACTTC | CASSYGGAGVREQYF
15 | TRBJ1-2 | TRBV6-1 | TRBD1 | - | TGTGCCAGCAGTGCCCGACAGGGTTCCAACTATGGCTACACCTTC | CASSARQGSNYGYTF
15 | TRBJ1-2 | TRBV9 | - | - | TGTGCCAGCAGCGTCCTCCCGGCGGGAAACTATGGCTACACCTTC | CASSVLPAGNYGYTF
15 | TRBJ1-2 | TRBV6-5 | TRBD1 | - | TGTGCCAGCAGGCCACCAGGACAGGGGACAGTTGGCTACACCTTC | CASRPPGQGTVGYTF
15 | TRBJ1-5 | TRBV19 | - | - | TGTGCCAGTAGTATAGCTCAGGGTAACGGTCAGCCCCAGCATTTT | CASSIAQGNGQPQHF
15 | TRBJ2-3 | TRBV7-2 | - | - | TGTGCCAGCAGCTTAGAACCTCAGGGGTCGGATACGCAGTATTTT | CASSLEPQGSDTQYF
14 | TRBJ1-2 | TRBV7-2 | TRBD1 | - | TGTGCCAGCAGCTTGGGGACAGGGGGCCGGGGCTACACCTTC | CASSLGTGGRGYTF
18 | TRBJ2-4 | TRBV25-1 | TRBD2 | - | TGTGCCAGCAGCCCGGGGACTAGCGGGAACCTAGCCAAAAACATTCAGTACTTC | CASSPGTSGNLAKNIQYF
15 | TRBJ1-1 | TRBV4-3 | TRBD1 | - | TGCGCCAGCAGCCCAGCGGACAGGACCGGGACTGAAGCTTTCTTT | CASSPADRTGTEAFF
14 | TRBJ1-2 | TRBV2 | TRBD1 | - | TGTGCCAGCAGAGCTAGGACAGGGGTAAAGGGCTACACCTTC | CASRARTGVKGYTF
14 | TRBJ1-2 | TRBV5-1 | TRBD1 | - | TGCGCCAGCGGGACAGGCAGTGTGGGGTATGGCTACACCTTC | CASGTGSVGYGYTF
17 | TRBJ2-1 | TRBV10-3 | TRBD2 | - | TGTGCCATCAGTGACTCCGTGACTAGCGGGGGGGGGAATGAGCAGTTCTTC | CAISDSVTSGGGNEQFF
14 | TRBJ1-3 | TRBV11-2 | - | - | TGTGCCAGCAGCCTTTTTAGCTCTGGAAACACCATATATTTT | CASSLFSSGNTIYF
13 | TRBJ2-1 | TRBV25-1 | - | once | TGTGCCAGCAGTGAACGAGGCCTCGATGAGCAGTTCTTC | CASSERGLDEQFF
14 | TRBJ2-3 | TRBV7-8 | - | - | TGTGCCAGCAGCTTAGGGACTACAGCAGATACGCAGTATTTT | CASSLGTTADTQYF
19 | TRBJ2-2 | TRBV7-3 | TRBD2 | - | TGTGCCAGCAGCTTCCTGGGACTAGCGGGGGGCGTTCACACCGGGGAGCTGTTTTTT | CASSFLGLAGGVHTGELFF
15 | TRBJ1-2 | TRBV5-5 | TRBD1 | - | TGTGCCAGCAGCCAACGGACAGGGGGCGCGAAAGGCTACACCTTC | CASSQRTGGAKGYTF
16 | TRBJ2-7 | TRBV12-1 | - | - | TGTGCCAGCAGCCCCGGACAGGGCATCAAATCCTACGAGCAGTACTTC | CASSPGQGIKSYEQYF
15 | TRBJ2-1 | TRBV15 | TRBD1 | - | TGTGCCACCAGCAGGGACAGGTCGGACTACAATGAGCAGTTCTTC | CATSRDRSDYNEQFF
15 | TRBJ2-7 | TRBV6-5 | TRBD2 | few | TGTGCCAGCAGTTACGTGGCGGGGGGCTCCTACGAGCAGTACTTC | CASSYVAGGSYEQYF
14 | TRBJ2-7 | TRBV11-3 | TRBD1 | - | TGTGCCAGCAGCTCTAGGACAGGACTGAGAGAGCAGTACTTC | CASSSRTGLREQYF
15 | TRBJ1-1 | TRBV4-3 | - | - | TGCGCCAGCAGCTACTCGGGGTTGAAGGGTGTTGAGGCTTTCTTT | CASSYSGLKGVEAFF
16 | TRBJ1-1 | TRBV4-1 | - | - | TGCGCCAGCAGCCAAGGTCGGGATGGGGTTAACACTGAAGCTTTCTTT | CASSQGRDGVNTEAFF
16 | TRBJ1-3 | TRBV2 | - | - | TGTGCCAGCAGTTCCCAGGGCCCACTGAATGGAAACACCATATATTTT | CASSSQGPLNGNTIYF
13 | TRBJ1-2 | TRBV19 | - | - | TGTGCCGTGACGGTCGTCGGGGGCTATGGCTACACCTTC | CAVTVVGGYGYTF
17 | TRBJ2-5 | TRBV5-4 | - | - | TGTGCCAGCAGCTTGGCCCCGAGGGGGGGCTTAGTAGAGACCCAGTACTTC | CASSLAPRGGLVETQYF
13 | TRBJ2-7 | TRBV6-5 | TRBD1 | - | TGTGCCAGCAGGAGCGACAGGGCGGGCGAGCAGTACTTC | CASRSDRAGEQYF
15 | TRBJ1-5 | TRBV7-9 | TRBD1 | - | TGTGCCAGCAGCTTAGGGGGACAGAACAATCAGCCCCAGCATTTT | CASSLGGQNNQPQHF
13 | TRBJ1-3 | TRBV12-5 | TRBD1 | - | TGTGCTAGTGGTCCAGGACAGGGGGAGATCATATATTTT | CASGPGQGEIIYF
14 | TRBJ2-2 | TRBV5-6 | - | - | TGTGCCAGCAGCTTGCGGACAGACACCGGGGAGCTGTTTTTT | CASSLRTDTGELFF
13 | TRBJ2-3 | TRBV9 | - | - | TGTGCCAGCAGCGTAGTTGGGCAAGATACGCAGTATTTT | CASSVVGQDTQYF
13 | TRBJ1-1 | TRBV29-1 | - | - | TGCAGCGTTGTGGGTCTGAGGAGCACTGAAGCTTTCTTT | CSVVGLRSTEAFF
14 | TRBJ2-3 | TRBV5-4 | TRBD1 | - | TGTGCCAGCAGCCGGGACAGCGCCACAGATACGCAGTATTTT | CASSRDSATDTQYF
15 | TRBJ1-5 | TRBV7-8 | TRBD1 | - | TGTGCCAGCAGCAACCGGGACAGGGGCAATGTGCCCCAGCATTTT | CASSNRDRGNVPQHF
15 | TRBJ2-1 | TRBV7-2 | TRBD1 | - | TGTGCCAGCAGCTTAGAAGGGACAGCTTACAATGAGCAGTTCTTC | CASSLEGTAYNEQFF
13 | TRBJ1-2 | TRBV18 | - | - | TGTGCCAGCTCACCGGGAACAGGGTATGGCTACACCTTC | CASSPGTGYGYTF
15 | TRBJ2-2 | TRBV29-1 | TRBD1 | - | TGCAGCGTCCGGGGGGAAAGACAGGGGGCCGGGGAGCTGTTTTTT | CSVRGERQGAGELFF
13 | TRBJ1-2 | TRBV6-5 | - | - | TGTGCCAGCAGTTTCCCAGGGAAGTATGGCTACACCTTC | CASSFPGKYGYTF
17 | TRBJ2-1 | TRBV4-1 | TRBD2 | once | TGCGCCAGCAGCCAAGAGGTACTAGCGGGGGGCCCTGGTGAGCAGTTCTTC | CASSQEVLAGGPGEQFF